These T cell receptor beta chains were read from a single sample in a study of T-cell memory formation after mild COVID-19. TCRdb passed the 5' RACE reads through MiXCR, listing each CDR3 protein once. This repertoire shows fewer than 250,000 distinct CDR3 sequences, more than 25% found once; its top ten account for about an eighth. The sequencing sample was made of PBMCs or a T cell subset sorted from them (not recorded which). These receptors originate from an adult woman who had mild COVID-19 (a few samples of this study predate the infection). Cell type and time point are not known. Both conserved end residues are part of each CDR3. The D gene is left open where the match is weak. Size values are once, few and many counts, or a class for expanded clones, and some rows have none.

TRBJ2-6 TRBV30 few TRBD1 TGTGCCTGGAGAGCCAGGGGGTCTGGGGCCAACGTCCTGACTTTC CAWRARGSGANVLTF
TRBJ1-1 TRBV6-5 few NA TGTGCCAGCAGTTACGTCCAGACGGACACTGAAGCTTTCTTT CASSYVQTDTEAFF
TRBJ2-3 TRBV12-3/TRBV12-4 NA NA TGTGCCAGCAGATCCCCAGGGGTCACAGATACGCAGTATTTT CASRSPGVTDTQYF
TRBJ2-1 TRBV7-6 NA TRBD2 TGTGCCAGCAGCCGAGGACTAGCGGGATTGCAGGAGGAGCAGTTCTTC CASSRGLAGLQEEQFF
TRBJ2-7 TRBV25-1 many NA TGTGCCAGCAGTGAAGGTTTTCGGCAGGGCAACTACGAGCAGTACTTC CASSEGFRQGNYEQYF
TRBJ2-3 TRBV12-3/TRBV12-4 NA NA NA CASSTSDRRDTQYF
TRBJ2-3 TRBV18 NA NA TGTGCCAGCTCACCACAGTCCAGCGGCACAGATACGCAGTATTTT CASSPQSSGTDTQYF
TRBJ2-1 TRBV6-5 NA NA TGTGCCAGCAGGCCGACGGCCTCCTACAATGAGCAGTTCTTC CASRPTASYNEQFF
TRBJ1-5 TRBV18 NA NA TGTGCCAGCTCACCGGCAGCTAGCAATCAGCCCCAGCATTTT CASSPAASNQPQHF
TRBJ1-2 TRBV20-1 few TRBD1 TGCAGTGCCTGGACAGGGGAAGGCTACACCTTC CSAWTGEGYTF
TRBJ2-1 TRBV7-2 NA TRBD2 TGTGCCAGCAGTTTGGGACTAGCGGGGCAGAATGAGCAGTTCTTC CASSLGLAGQNEQFF
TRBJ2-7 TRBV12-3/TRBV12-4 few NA TGTGCCAGCAGTATAGGGCAGGGTAAGCAGTACTTC CASSIGQGKQYF
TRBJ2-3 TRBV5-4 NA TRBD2 TGTGCCAGCAGCTTGGAGACTAGCGGGATCGCAGATACGCAGTATTTT CASSLETSGIADTQYF
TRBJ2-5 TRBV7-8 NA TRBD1 TGTGCCAGCAGCGCCCAGGGGGCGGGAGAGACCCAGTACTTC CASSAQGAGETQYF
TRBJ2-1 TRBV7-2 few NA TGTGCCAGCAGCTTAGGGTGGGCCAGGGGTATTGGGAATGAGCAGTTCTTC CASSLGWARGIGNEQFF
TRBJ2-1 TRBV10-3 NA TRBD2 TGTGCCATCACCCAACCCCCGGGACTAGCGGGAGAGGCGGAGCAGTTCTTC CAITQPPGLAGEAEQFF